These 18 T cell receptor beta chains originate from one sample sequenced in a study of PD-1 blockade in classical Hodgkin lymphoma (dated by TCRdb to the early 2020s). Preparation of the library involved the immunoSEQ multiplex PCR assay. TCRdb provides this immuneACCESS table in a form limited to in-frame rearrangements. Some clones are lacking; in checked studies, under half of them reflect an unresolved V gene, and why the rest are absent is not known. Recorded for this sample are fewer than 80,000 clones; 70% to 75% of them occurred a single time. The top ten constitute 7.5% to 10% of the sample. Sample time point, as interpreted from the label and publication: cycle 2 day 1 (C2D1) of nivolumab. Every trial patient had relapsed following autologous stem cell transplantation, and prior brentuximab vedotin exposure was what differed among cohorts A, B and C. The starting material was peripheral blood mononuclear cells (PBMCs), obtained before the second cycle of nivolumab. These receptors were collected from a human donor with classical Hodgkin lymphoma.

This chain connects TRBV29-1 to TRBJ1-4, with D tentatively TRBD1 (6 bases). The CDR3 consists of 14 residues. Germline lookup yields CDR1 SQVTM and CDR2 ANQGSEA. Trimming pared 7 bases from V and 2 bases from J, leaving 14 bases between. The CDR3 here is CSALTGYTNEKLFF. CDR3 nucleotide sequence: TGCAGCGCGTTAACAGGGTATACTAATGAAAAACTGTTTTTT.

V is TRBV19 and J is TRBJ2-1, with D uncertain. Germline CDR1 reads LNHDA; CDR2 reads SQIVND (reference sequence). With 7 bases removed from V and 9 bases from J, the gap between germline ends came to 13 bases. The CDR3 runs to 12 residues. This chain's CDR3 is CASKGSWGEQFF. The CDR3 region has the DNA TGTGCCAGTAAAGGTTCATGGGGTGAGCAGTTCTTC.

The chain employs TRBV28 and TRBJ2-7; D might be TRBD2 (6 bases). Trimming pared 5 bases from V and 3 bases from J, leaving 17 bases between. Per germline, CDR1 MDHEN and CDR2 SYDVKM. The CDR3 is 15 residues long. The CDR3 sequence: CASSGGGSGLYEQYF. DNA for the CDR3: TGTGCCAGCAGTGGGGGAGGTAGCGGTCTCTACGAGCAGTACTTC.

The J gene is TRBJ1-3, the V gene TRBV27; D not resolved. CDR1 and CDR2 from the germline V gene are MNHEY and SMNVEV (reference sequence). The CDR3 is 14 residues long. V lost 3 bases and J 0 bases, leaving 6 bases between the germline ends. DNA for the CDR3: TGTGCCAGCAGTTTTCAGTCCTCTGGAAACACCATATATTTT. Protein: CASSFQSSGNTIYF.

This clone was picked up a small number of times. J is TRBJ1-4 and V is TRBV25-1; 7 bases are shared with TRBD1. The CDR3 totals 15 residues. The V gene end was trimmed by 4 bases and the J gene end by 8 bases; junction bases not matched to a gene: 10. Germline CDR1 and CDR2: MGHDK and SYGVNS. The CDR3 loop is CASSGDRAGGEKLFF. The CDR3 bases are TGTGCCAGCAGTGGCGACAGGGCTGGAGGCGAAAAACTGTTTTTT.

This clone appeared a single time. The V and J genes are TRBV9 and TRBJ1-1; the D gene is possibly TRBD1 (5 bases). The CDR3 totals 14 residues. The V and J ends lost 0 bases and 6 bases respectively, with 12 bases between them. Germline V CDR1 and CDR2: SGDLS, YYNGEE. CDR3 bases: TGTGCCAGCAGCGTAGCGGCCGGGGGTGCTGAAGCTTTCTTT. Its protein is CASSVAAGGAEAFF.

This clone has just a few counts. The rearrangement links TRBV19 to TRBJ1-5, with TRBD1 as a possible D gene (6 bases). V lost 10 bases and J 4 bases, leaving 17 bases between the germline ends. The CDR3 length is 14 residues. CDR1 and CDR2 (germline): LNHDA, SQIVND (reference sequence). The CDR3 here is CATRTALGNQPQHF. In nucleotides, the CDR3 is TGTGCCACCCGGACAGCCCTGGGGAATCAGCCCCAGCATTTT. Variable domain in full (rest from reference TRBV19 and TRBJ1-5): DGGITQSPKYLFRKEGQNVTLSCEQNLNHDAMYWYRQDPGQGLRLIYYSQIVNDFQKGDIAEGYSVSREKKESFPLTVTSAQKNPTAFYLCATRTALGNQPQHFGDGTRLSIL.

This clone was seen a few times. The V call is TRBV7-6, the J call TRBJ1-2; a weak D match, TRBD1 (5 bases). The germline CDR1 and CDR2 sequences are SGHVS and FNYEAQ. Deletions cut 1 base from V and 3 bases from J, with 9 bases between. The CDR3 contains 14 residues. The CDR3 sequence: CASSLGGIHYGYTF. DNA for the CDR3: TGTGCCAGCAGCTTAGGGGGCATCCACTATGGCTACACCTTC.

In its sample, this clone was seen a few times. The gene calls are TRBV2 and TRBJ1-5; D is ambiguous. CDR1 is SNHLY, CDR2 FYNNEI, per germline. The CDR3 sequence is 14 residues long. V dropped 4 bases and J dropped 0 bases, with 7 bases sitting between them. The chain's CDR3 is CASSVESSNQPQHF. CDR3 coding DNA: TGTGCCAGCAGTGTAGAGAGTAGCAATCAGCCCCAGCATTTT.

The chain combines TRBV2 with TRBJ2-5; 8 bases are shared with TRBD2. CDR3 size: 14 residues. The J segment lost 3 bases and the V segment lost 6 bases, leaving 6 bases of the junction unmatched. In germline, CDR1 is SNHLY, CDR2 FYNNEI. DNA for the CDR3: TGTGCCAGCAGAAGACCGGGACTAGAAGAGACCCAGTACTTC. Residues: CASRRPGLEETQYF.

The chain has TRBV5-6 and TRBJ1-1, with 9 bases aligning to TRBD1. Germline-derived CDR1 and CDR2 are SGHDT and YYEEEE. J was trimmed by 1 base and V by 5 bases; bases with no gene match: 3. The CDR3 has 14 residues. CDR3 protein: CASSSQGANTEAFF. CDR3 DNA: TGTGCCAGCAGTTCACAGGGGGCGAACACTGAAGCTTTCTTT.

The chain uses TRBV5-3 and TRBJ2-7, with D possibly TRBD2 on 6 matching bases. TRBV5-3 is assigned to the ORF class and has an uncertain function. The CDR3 length is 16 residues. Trimming took off 0 bases at V and 3 bases at J, with 16 bases between the two ends. The CDR3 is CARSLEVGTDCYEQYF. CDR3 bases: TGTGCCAGAAGCTTGGAAGTTGGGACTGATTGCTACGAGCAGTACTTC.

The chain carries TRBV6-5 and TRBJ1-5; D perhaps matches TRBD1 (5 bases). V was trimmed by 5 bases and J by 7 bases, leaving 12 bases between them. The germline V gene has CDR1 MNHEY and CDR2 SVGAGI. The CDR3 is 13 residues long. CDR3 coding DNA: TGTGCCAGCAGTGAAGGGGTTCTCCAGCCCCAGCATTTT. Translated, it gives CASSEGVLQPQHF.

This clone was observed a handful of times. The rearrangement uses TRBV12-5 and TRBJ2-5, with D possibly called TRBD1 or TRBD2 (5 bases each). The CDR3 contains 14 residues. V was trimmed by 6 bases and J by 2 bases, leaving 13 bases between them. The V gene's germline CDR1 is LGHNT and CDR2 FRNRAP. The CDR3 DNA follows: TGTGCTAGTGGACCGGGGCTCGCTCAAGAGACCCAGTACTTC. Protein: CASGPGLAQETQYF.

This clone was counted between two and nine times. CDR3 sequence (DNA): TGTGCCAGCAGTGAAAAGGAATCAGTTATGAACACTGAAGCTTTCTTT. Its protein product is CASSEKESVMNTEAFF. The chain employs TRBV2 and TRBJ1-1; D not resolved. The CDR3 totals 16 residues. CDR1 is SNHLY and CDR2 is FYNNEI in the germline V gene. V lost 2 bases and J lost 0, with 13 bases in between.

This chain links TRBV7-9 with TRBJ2-3; D is unresolved. This CDR3 spans 15 amino acids. The germline V gene encodes CDR1 SEHNR and CDR2 FQNEAQ (reference sequence). Trimming removed 5 bases from V and 4 bases from J, with 16 bases in between. CDR3 residues: CASSPVRASSDTQYF. In nucleotides, the CDR3 is TGTGCCAGCAGCCCGGTTCGGGCGAGTTCAGATACGCAGTATTTT. The full variable domain, completed using reference TRBV7-9 and TRBJ2-3, is DTGVSQNPRHKITKRGQNVTFRCDPISEHNRLYWYRQTLGQGPEFLTYFQNEAQLEKSRLLSDRFSAERPKGSFSTLEIQRTEQGDSAMYLCASSPVRASSDTQYFGPGTRLTVL.

This clone was picked up many times. The V gene is TRBV6-9, the J gene TRBJ2-5, with a tentative D call TRBD2 (5 bases). This CDR3 spans 14 amino acids. In germline, CDR1 is MNHGY, CDR2 SVAAGI. V was clipped by 3 bases and J by 2 bases, with 10 bases between them. Here the CDR3 DNA reads TGTGCCAGCAGTTACTGGGAGCGACAAGAGACCCAGTACTTC. It encodes CASSYWERQETQYF.

This rearrangement joins TRBV9 to TRBJ2-1; 9 bases fit TRBD2. The V gene end was trimmed by 3 bases and the J gene end by 7 bases; junction bases not matched to a gene: 11. Germline V gives CDR1 SGDLS, CDR2 YYNGEE. This CDR3 spans 16 amino acids. CDR3 loop: CASSAPAGTSYNEQFF. For the CDR3, the DNA is TGTGCCAGCAGCGCGCCGGCCGGGACTAGCTATAATGAGCAGTTCTTC.